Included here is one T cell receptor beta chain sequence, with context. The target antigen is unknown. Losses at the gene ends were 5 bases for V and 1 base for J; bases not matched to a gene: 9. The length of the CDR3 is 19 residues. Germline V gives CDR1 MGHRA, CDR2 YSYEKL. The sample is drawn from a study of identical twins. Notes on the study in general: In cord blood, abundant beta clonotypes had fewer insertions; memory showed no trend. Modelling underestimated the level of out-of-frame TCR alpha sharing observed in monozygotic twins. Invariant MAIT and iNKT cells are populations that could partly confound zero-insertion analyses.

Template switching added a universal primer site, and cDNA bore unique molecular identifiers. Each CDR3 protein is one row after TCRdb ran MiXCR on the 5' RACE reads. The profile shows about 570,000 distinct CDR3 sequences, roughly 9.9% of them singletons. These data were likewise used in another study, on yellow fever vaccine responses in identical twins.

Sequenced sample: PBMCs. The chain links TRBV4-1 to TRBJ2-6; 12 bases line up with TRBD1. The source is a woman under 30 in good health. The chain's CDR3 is CASSLPRGQGASGANVLTF. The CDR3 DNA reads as TGCGCCAGCAGCTTGCCAAGGGGACAGGGGGCTTCTGGGGCCAACGTCCTGACTTTC.